This T cell receptor beta chain was documented in a study of cytomegalovirus exposure and HLA in healthy donors. Looking at the study overall: As an earlier analysis found, 150 million to 200 million T cells yielded 90 million to 140 million unique TCR beta sequences.

Overall study results and limits: Reportedly, a later analysis found an Asian-associated ancestry cluster had fewer N-insertions than the approximately 640-donor mean. Analysis performed later showed TCR beta chains linked to HLA being more clonally expanded than equally common others.

PCR was performed using 60 Vbeta and 13 Jbeta primers. TCRdb keeps only in-frame clones here, not all; method: immunoSEQ multiplex PCR. The data contain tens of thousands of clones, roughly 80% of them seen just once; the ten biggest clones take up roughly 3.5%. The V segment lost 1 base and the J segment 9 bases; nucleotides outside the gene matches: 6. Germline V gene lookup returns CDR1 SGHNT and CDR2 YENEEA. The CDR3 has 14 residues. For this clone: Its antigen remains unidentified.

The chain has TRBV11-3 and TRBJ2-1, with 7 bases fitting TRBD2. This clonotype was sampled from a man between 25 and 39 years old in good health and CMV-seronegative. The sample comprised PBMCs. The CDR3: CASSLGAGVAEQFF. CDR3 DNA sequence: TGTGCCAGCAGCTTAGGGGCGGGGGTGGCTGAGCAGTTCTTC.